This TCR beta chain emerged from a study of neurological immune-mediated disorders. The sorted libraries were prepared using more than 850,000 CD4+ or CD8+ T cells that had themselves been sorted. 5'RACE employing 10-nucleotide random UMIs yielded the cDNA. TCRdb reprocessed the 5' RACE reads via MiXCR and lists one record per CDR3 protein. This sample has about 38,000 distinct CDR3 sequences, with roughly 4.8% found just once. This clonotype was detected ten times or more. Antigen unknown. Germline V gives CDR1 SGHNT, CDR2 YYREEE (reference sequence). V was cut by 0 bases and J by 4 bases, with 7 bases left in between. The CDR3 has 14 amino acids. Overall study results and limits: Multiple sclerosis patients had less TCR clonal expansion than even healthy controls, unlike HTLV-1-associated myelopathy.

The V and J genes are TRBV5-4 and TRBJ1-4; unclear D gene. This sequence originates from a man aged 18 to 35 in good health. Material for sequencing was CD4+ T cells from blood. The chain's CDR3 is CASSLGQNNEKLFF. CDR3 bases: TGTGCCAGCAGCTTGGGGCAGAATAATGAAAAACTGTTTTTT.